The rows below give T cell receptor beta chains drawn from one sample of a study of beta chain features in type 1 diabetes. Produced via immunoSEQ multiplex PCR; TCRdb's table is partial and in-frame only. Of a few hundred thousand clones listed, approximately 30% were seen once; the top ten hold 0.05% to 0.065%. The specimen sequenced was naive CD4+ T cells from blood. All receptors derive from a young man in good health. Each CDR3 is given with its conserved first and last residue. Fields, in order: clone size, D gene, V gene, J gene, CDR3 DNA, CDR3 protein. D genes are given only for firm matches. Clone size, where shown, is once, few, many, or a class for clones that have expanded.

abundance: few; d_gene: -; v_gene: TRBV5-1; j_gene: TRBJ2-2; CDR3nt: TGCGCCAGCAGCTTGACTTCGAACACCGGGGAGCTGTTTTTT; CDR3aa: CASSLTSNTGELFF
abundance: few; d_gene: -; v_gene: TRBV5-1; j_gene: TRBJ1-1; CDR3nt: TGCGCCAGCAGCTTGCAGAACATGAACACTGAAGCTTTCTTT; CDR3aa: CASSLQNMNTEAFF
abundance: -; d_gene: -; v_gene: TRBV18; j_gene: TRBJ2-1; CDR3nt: TGTGCCAGCTCACCGAGACAGATAGCGGACAATGAGCAGTTCTTC; CDR3aa: CASSPRQIADNEQFF
abundance: -; d_gene: TRBD2; v_gene: TRBV7-9; j_gene: TRBJ2-3; CDR3nt: TGTGCCAGCAGCTTTTCCGGGACTACTAGCACAGATACGCAGTATTTT; CDR3aa: CASSFSGTTSTDTQYF
abundance: few; d_gene: TRBD2; v_gene: TRBV5-1; j_gene: TRBJ2-1; CDR3nt: TGCGCCAGCAGCATATTGACTAGCGGGGGCCACAATGAGCAGTTCTTC; CDR3aa: CASSILTSGGHNEQFF
abundance: few; d_gene: -; v_gene: TRBV30; j_gene: TRBJ2-7; CDR3nt: TGTGCCTGGAGTTATATCGACGAGCAGTACTTC; CDR3aa: CAWSYIDEQYF
abundance: -; d_gene: -; v_gene: TRBV30; j_gene: TRBJ2-7; CDR3nt: TGTGCCTGGAGTCCCGGGAGCGCGTACGAGCAGTACTTC; CDR3aa: CAWSPGSAYEQYF
abundance: few; d_gene: -; v_gene: TRBV15; j_gene: TRBJ2-5; CDR3nt: TGTGCCACCAGCCCAGACCTACGGCGGGCCCAGTACTTC; CDR3aa: CATSPDLRRAQYF
abundance: -; d_gene: -; v_gene: TRBV15; j_gene: TRBJ2-1; CDR3nt: TGTGCCACCAGCAGAGAAGGGAATGAGCAGTTCTTC; CDR3aa: CATSREGNEQFF
abundance: -; d_gene: TRBD1; v_gene: TRBV28; j_gene: TRBJ1-2; CDR3nt: TGTGCCAGCACCATACCCGGGACAGTGTACTATGGCTACACCTTC; CDR3aa: CASTIPGTVYYGYTF
abundance: few; d_gene: -; v_gene: TRBV29-1; j_gene: TRBJ2-7; CDR3nt: TGCAGCGTTGGGGTGGTCCCCTACGAGCAGTACTTC; CDR3aa: CSVGVVPYEQYF
abundance: few; d_gene: -; v_gene: TRBV19; j_gene: TRBJ2-1; CDR3nt: TGTGCCAGTAGCACGGGACCAGGCAATGAGCAGTTCTTC; CDR3aa: CASSTGPGNEQFF
abundance: -; d_gene: -; v_gene: TRBV6-1; j_gene: TRBJ1-1; CDR3nt: TGTGCCAGCAGTGAAGAGGCGTGCTCCTTT; CDR3aa: CASSEEACSF
abundance: few; d_gene: -; v_gene: TRBV30; j_gene: TRBJ1-1; CDR3nt: TGTGCCTTTTCAGCAAACACTGAAGCTTTCTTT; CDR3aa: CAFSANTEAFF
abundance: -; d_gene: -; v_gene: TRBV15; j_gene: TRBJ2-5; CDR3nt: TGTGCCACCAGCAGAGATCAAGCGGAGACCCAGTACTTC; CDR3aa: CATSRDQAETQYF
abundance: -; d_gene: TRBD1; v_gene: TRBV10-3; j_gene: TRBJ2-7; CDR3nt: TGTGCCATCAGTTGGGACAGGGGGTCCCACGAGCAGTACTTC; CDR3aa: CAISWDRGSHEQYF
abundance: few; d_gene: TRBD1; v_gene: TRBV25-1; j_gene: TRBJ2-5; CDR3nt: TGTGCCAGCAGGGTCTCAGGGGGCGGGGAGACCCAGTACTTC; CDR3aa: CASRVSGGGETQYF
abundance: -; d_gene: TRBD2; v_gene: TRBV7-2; j_gene: TRBJ2-1; CDR3nt: TGTGCCAGCAGCTTACCTAGCGGGAGGTATGAGCAGTTCTTC; CDR3aa: CASSLPSGRYEQFF
abundance: few; d_gene: TRBD1; v_gene: TRBV28; j_gene: TRBJ2-2; CDR3nt: TGTGCCAGCAGTCCCCGGGACAGGGTGAGCGGGGAGCTGTTTTTT; CDR3aa: CASSPRDRVSGELFF
abundance: -; d_gene: -; v_gene: TRBV7-2; j_gene: TRBJ2-5; CDR3nt: TGTGCCAGCAGCTTAGCATTATGGGCTAGCAGAGAGACCCAGTACTTC; CDR3aa: CASSLALWASRETQYF
abundance: -; d_gene: TRBD1; v_gene: TRBV7-3; j_gene: TRBJ2-7; CDR3nt: TGTGCCAGCAGCTTAAAGGGGGACAGGAACTCCTACGAGCAGTACTTC; CDR3aa: CASSLKGDRNSYEQYF
abundance: few; d_gene: -; v_gene: TRBV9; j_gene: TRBJ2-3; CDR3nt: TGTGCCAGCAGCGTAGATGGGGGAGTGAGGTGGAGTTTCCGTGCAGATACGCAGTATTTT; CDR3aa: CASSVDGGVRWSFRADTQYF
abundance: few; d_gene: -; v_gene: TRBV7-9; j_gene: TRBJ2-3; CDR3nt: TGTGCCAGCAATCCACAACGAAGCACAGATACGCAGTATTTT; CDR3aa: CASNPQRSTDTQYF